Below, 24 T cell receptor beta chains from the same sample are listed, as sequenced in a study of T cell responses to AZD1222 COVID-19 vaccine. Generated by immunoSEQ multiplex PCR, the TCRdb table keeps only in-frame clones and is missing some. The sample shows 150,000 or so clones, roughly nine tenths of them seen only once. Here the sequenced sample was peripheral blood, taken on day 0 of MenACWY control vaccination. The source of these receptors is an adult in good health.

The DNA of the CDR3 is TGTGCCAGCAGCCGGATTAATTCACCCCTCCACTTT. This sequence encodes CASSRINSPLHF. This chain uses TRBV3-1 (or the pseudogene TRBV3-2) with TRBJ1-6; no clear D. Germline V gene data show CDR1 as LGHDT and CDR2 as YNNKEL (reference sequence). The CDR3 has 12 residues. V lost 4 bases to trimming and J lost 6 bases, with 4 bases between them.

V gene TRBV24-1 combines with J gene TRBJ1-1; weak D call: TRBD1 (6 bases). V lost 2 bases and J lost 7, with 16 bases in between. Germline assignment: CDR1 KGHDR and CDR2 SFDVKD. The CDR3 spans 15 residues. The CDR3 reads CATSDSVRGDLEAFF. The CDR3 coding sequence is TGTGCCACCAGTGATTCCGTAAGGGGGGATCTTGAAGCTTTCTTT.

This clone was seen more than once but under ten times. The CDR3 DNA follows: TGTGCCAGCAGCCTTCAGGTCAGCTCTGGAAACACCATATATTTT. Its translation is CASSLQVSSGNTIYF. The chain couples TRBV11-2 to TRBJ1-3, with D hard to call. V lost 5 bases, J lost 0 bases, and 11 bases lay in between. CDR1 SGHAT and CDR2 FQNNGV come from the germline V gene. The CDR3 length is 15 residues.

This rearrangement joins TRBV10-3 to TRBJ2-1; TRBD1 matches at 7 bases. Germline V gene lookup returns CDR1 ENHRY and CDR2 SYGVKD. The J segment lost 5 bases and the V segment lost 4 bases, leaving 5 bases of the junction unmatched. The CDR3 has 14 amino acids. The CDR3 spells CAISVQGKHNEQFF. The DNA for the CDR3 is TGTGCCATCAGTGTACAGGGGAAACACAATGAGCAGTTCTTC.

The chain has TRBV27 and TRBJ2-3; D is possibly TRBD1 (5 bases). The CDR3 has 13 residues. The V end was cut by 2 bases, the J end by 6 bases, with 9 bases between. The germline CDR1 and CDR2 sequences are MNHEY and SMNVEV (reference sequence). The CDR3 nucleotides are TGTGCCAGCAGTTTACAGGGTAGCGATACGCAGTATTTT. Translation: CASSLQGSDTQYF.

The chain combines TRBV9 with TRBJ2-3; D not resolved. CDR1 and CDR2 from the germline V gene are SGDLS and YYNGEE. The germline V and J ends were trimmed by 4 bases and 6 bases, with 9 bases remaining between them. This CDR3 has 12 residues. The CDR3 spells CASSPLGDTQYF. CDR3 DNA sequence: TGTGCCAGCAGCCCGCTCGGGGATACGCAGTATTTT.

This chain uses TRBV5-1 with TRBJ1-4; 7 nucleotides line up with TRBD1. CDR3 size: 14 residues. In germline, CDR1 is SGHRS, CDR2 YFSETQ. J lost 4 bases, V lost 4 bases, and 4 bases had no gene match. This CDR3 is CASSGGQINEKLFF. DNA of the CDR3: TGCGCCAGCAGCGGGGGACAGATTAATGAAAAACTGTTTTTT.

The J gene is TRBJ2-5, the V gene TRBV7-6; 9 positions agree with TRBD1. The CDR3 extends over 16 amino acids. V dropped 3 bases and J dropped 5; count of bases not matched to a gene: 10. The germline gives CDR1 SGHVS, CDR2 FNYEAQ. The CDR3 DNA sequence: TGTGCCAGCAGCTTCGACCGGGACAGGGTAGGGGAGACCCAGTACTTC. Amino acid sequence: CASSFDRDRVGETQYF.

The chain recombines TRBV7-2 with TRBJ2-1; no definite D call. The CDR3 runs to 13 residues. Trimming stripped 3 bases from V and 12 bases from J, with 15 bases between. CDR1 and CDR2 from the germline V gene are SGHTA and FQGNSA. The CDR3: CASSFENLNVQFF. The CDR3 bases are TGTGCCAGCAGCTTCGAGAATCTGAACGTGCAGTTCTTC.

The CDR3 sequence is CASSPPSEGALFF. The CDR3 coding sequence is TGTGCCAGCTCACCTCCGTCGGAGGGAGCACTGTTTTTT. The rearrangement joins TRBV18 to TRBJ1-4, with D unclear. This CDR3 is built from 13 residues. Germline CDR1 reads KGHSH; CDR2 reads LQKENI. Trimming removed 3 bases from V and 13 bases from J, with 15 bases in between.

This clone was seen a handful of times. The chain recombines TRBV9 with TRBJ2-5, with TRBD2 as a possible D gene (6 bases). The CDR3 has 15 amino acids. V shed 4 bases and J shed 2 bases, with 15 bases lying between them. CDR1 is SGDLS, CDR2 YYNGEE, per germline. As DNA, the CDR3 is TGTGCCAGCAGCCGGGGCCTAGCGCCGCAAGAGACCCAGTACTTC. Translation: CASSRGLAPQETQYF.

The chain employs TRBV7-2 and TRBJ2-7; 8 bases align to TRBD2. Losses at the gene ends were 3 bases for V and 0 bases for J; bases not matched to a gene: 10. This CDR3 has 17 residues. Germline V gene lookup returns CDR1 SGHTA and CDR2 FQGNSA. The CDR3 DNA sequence: TGTGCCAGCAGCTTTAGTTCCCAGCGGGGGCTCTCCTACGAGCAGTACTTC. As protein: CASSFSSQRGLSYEQYF.

The V and J genes are TRBV19 and TRBJ2-6, with D possibly TRBD1 on 5 matching bases. V shed 10 bases and J shed 2 bases, with 9 bases lying between them. Per the germline V gene, CDR1 is LNHDA and CDR2 is SQIVND (reference sequence). This CDR3 comprises 13 residues. Here the CDR3 reads CATTGAGANVLTF. The DNA for the CDR3 is TGTGCCACCACAGGAGCTGGGGCCAACGTCCTGACTTTC.

This clone was detected many times. This rearrangement joins TRBV29-1 to TRBJ1-3; no firm D call. The V gene lost 6 bases and the J gene lost 0 bases, with 6 bases spanning the gap. Germline CDR1 is SQVTM and CDR2 is ANQGSEA. The CDR3 runs 12 residues. The CDR3 region is CSVEDSGNTIYF. The CDR3 region has the DNA TGCAGCGTAGAGGACTCTGGAAACACCATATATTTT.

The rearrangement joins TRBV7-9 to TRBJ2-7; D not resolved. The CDR3 totals 13 residues. V was trimmed by 0 bases and J by 5 bases, leaving 8 bases between them. Germline V CDR1 and CDR2: SEHNR, FQNEAQ (reference sequence). CDR3 protein: CASSLAAYNEQYF. The CDR3 DNA follows: TGTGCCAGCAGCTTAGCGGCGTACAACGAGCAGTACTTC.

The chain links TRBV27 to TRBJ2-2; 14 nucleotides match TRBD2. After removal of 5 bases from V and 1 base from J, the junction contained 12 bases not matched to a gene. The CDR3 length is 20 residues. The V gene's germline CDR1 is MNHEY and CDR2 SMNVEV (reference sequence). The CDR3 region is CASSPTWTSGGSGNTGELFF. DNA of the CDR3: TGTGCCAGCAGTCCCACCTGGACTAGCGGGGGGTCGGGGAACACCGGGGAGCTGTTTTTT.

The chain links TRBV11-2 to TRBJ1-6, with 11 bases identical to TRBD1. The CDR3 consists of 16 residues. Per the germline V gene, CDR1 is SGHAT and CDR2 is FQNNGV. Trimming removed 3 bases from V and 5 bases from J; junction bases left unmatched: 3. CDR3: CASSFRTGGNNSPLHF. DNA for the CDR3: TGTGCCAGCAGCTTTAGGACAGGGGGCAATAATTCACCCCTCCACTTT.

The rearrangement uses TRBV29-1 and TRBJ1-1; no clear D. V gave up 4 bases and J gave up 3 bases, with 12 bases separating them. This CDR3 has 13 amino acids. CDR1 is SQVTM, CDR2 ANQGSEA, per germline. CDR3 nucleotides: TGCAGCGTTGCACAGAAAAGGGACACTGAAGCTTTCTTT. Its protein is CSVAQKRDTEAFF. Drawing the rest from reference TRBV29-1 and TRBJ1-1, the complete variable domain is SAVISQKPSRDICQRGTSLTIQCQVDSQVTMMFWYRQQPGQSLTLIATANQGSEATYESGFVIDKFPISRPNLTFSTLTVSNMSPEDSSIYLCSVAQKRDTEAFFGQGTRLTVV.

The rearrangement joins TRBV11-2 to TRBJ2-1; D is undetermined. Germline CDR1 SGHAT, CDR2 FQNNGV. V lost 2 bases and J 10 bases, leaving 6 bases between the germline ends. This CDR3 contains 11 residues. The CDR3 sequence: CASSLMGEQFF. In DNA, the CDR3 is TGTGCCAGCAGCTTAATGGGGGAGCAGTTCTTC.

V usage is TRBV25-1 and J usage is TRBJ2-1, with 7 bases matching TRBD2. The CDR3 spans 16 residues. The germline V gene has CDR1 MGHDK and CDR2 SYGVNS. J gave up 5 bases and V 8 bases, and 15 bases lay outside the gene matches. CDR3: CASEPLGRGGNNEQFF. The CDR3 DNA is TGTGCCAGCGAGCCTTTAGGGAGGGGAGGAAACAATGAGCAGTTCTTC.

The chain combines TRBV28 with TRBJ2-7; TRBD2 is a possible D gene (5 bases). The CDR3 has 14 amino acids. Germline lookup yields CDR1 MDHEN and CDR2 SYDVKM. V gave up 6 bases and J gave up 0 bases, with 12 bases separating them. The CDR3 sequence is CASRPRGSSYEQYV. Written as DNA, the CDR3 is TGTGCCAGCAGACCCAGAGGGAGCTCCTACGAGCAGTACGTC.

The sample holds a few counts of this clone. The rearrangement links TRBV6-5 to TRBJ1-1, with 10 bases matching TRBD1. V shed 0 bases, J shed 7 bases, and the junction held 8 bases outside the gene matches. Germline V CDR1 and CDR2: MNHEY, SVGAGI. The length of the CDR3 is 16 residues. For the CDR3, the DNA is TGTGCCAGCAGTTACTCGAGGACAGGGGGAATGATTGAAGCTTTCTTT. Translated, it gives CASSYSRTGGMIEAFF.

The V call is TRBV14, the J call TRBJ2-7, with TRBD2 identical over 12 bases. The CDR3 is made up of 16 amino acids. Losses at the gene ends were 3 bases for V and 1 base for J; bases not matched to a gene: 4. Germline V CDR1 and CDR2: SGHDN, FVKESK. Written as DNA, the CDR3 is TGTGCCAGCAGCCAGACTAGCGGGAGCCGGTCCTACGAGCAGTACTTC. As protein: CASSQTSGSRSYEQYF. Full variable domain (missing parts from reference TRBV14 and TRBJ2-7): EAGVTQFPSHSVIEKGQTVTLRCDPISGHDNLYWYRRVMGKEIKFLLHFVKESKQDESGMPNNRFLAERTGGTYSTLKVQPAELEDSGVYFCASSQTSGSRSYEQYFGPGTRLTVT.

The V gene is TRBV11-3, the J gene TRBJ1-1; no firm D call. Between the trimmed V and J ends, which lost 2 bases and 1 base, there was a span of 8 bases. This CDR3 is built from 14 residues. Germline CDR1 and CDR2: SGHNT and YENEEA. As DNA, the CDR3 is TGTGCCAGCAGCTTATCGGGCGGGAACACTGAAGCTTTCTTT. It yields the protein CASSLSGGNTEAFF. Using reference TRBV11-3 and TRBJ1-1 for the parts outside the CDR3, the full variable domain is EAGVVQSPRYKIIEKKQPVAFWCNPISGHNTLYWYLQNLGQGPELLIRYENEEAVDDSQLPKDRFSAERLKGVDSTLKIQPAELGDSAVYLCASSLSGGNTEAFFGQGTRLTVV.